Reported below is one T cell receptor beta chain. This clonotype was observed once. This clone's antigen is unknown. Base quality data are lacking; no much larger clone is found one base away. A lone read offers only weak evidence. This record comes from a study of blood T cells in healthy people across ages (dated by TCRdb to between 2014 and 2016). The study in broad terms: In model experiments, roughly one uniquely barcoded TCR beta cDNA molecule per two T cells was captured by template switching. To track age-related changes in TCR beta repertoire diversity, the study relied on deep sequencing normalized with unique cDNA molecular identifiers. Four age groups were formed from the donors: young (average around 15 years), middle-aged (approximately 41), aged (62) and long-lived (less than 85). To avoid experimental bias, donors of different ages were spread randomly across the sequencing lanes. Using the same blood draw, the study looked at two additional independent replicas of 1 million unique cDNA reads for two donors, one aged 18 to 30 and the other aged 80 or older.

Library method: 5' RACE. Sequencing used an Illumina HiSeq 2500. A second PCR of roughly 7 to 12 cycles was run with a J-beta primer mix and a sample-barcoded 5' primer. A unique molecular identifier was introduced onto each TCR beta cDNA molecule by a template-switch 5' adaptor carrying 12 random nucleotides. Each sample yielded at least 2.5 million CDR3-containing paired-end reads. First-strand cDNA was synthesized from all RNA with the Mint cDNA synthesis kit, primed by a TRBC-specific oligonucleotide. All cDNA was treated with uracil-DNA glycosylase and then went through a first 18-cycle PCR with the universal primers M1SS and BC2_uni_R. The original methods were these. Normalization of each sample was performed by random selection of 1 million high-quality reads, each carrying a distinct molecular identifier. Instead of being binned into consensus sequences, reads with shared molecular identifiers were discarded. MiTCR, set to a Q25 quality threshold and the strictest error-elimination algorithm, was used for CDR3 identification, clonotype clustering and error correction. A nonparametric unseen species model with Euler transformation was used to estimate lower-bound total TCR beta diversity. The public reads were quality trimmed at Q25 with fastp and then assembled into clones with MiXCR by TCRdb, keeping productive beta chains. Rows merge per CDR3 protein into single entries with the most common DNA and genes. TCRdb's processing, not the authors', yielded these V and J calls. The sample has about 780,000 distinct CDR3 sequences on record, roughly 46% of them singletons. The biggest ten clones account for over 15% of the sample.

The CDR3 spans 13 residues, from the cysteine through the phenylalanine. Only the CDR3 DNA stays, 39 bases, in frame from base 1. Reading the germline V gene gives CDR1 KGHSH and CDR2 LQKENI. At the junction V is shortened by 3 bases and J by 5 bases, with 10 bases in between. Here is what the overall study found, with its caveats: Since profiling was done on bulk unsorted PBMCs, naive and antigen-experienced compartments could not be conclusively compared. Estimates of total diversity based on one million sequenced T cells were regarded as lower bounds and as underestimates. The long-lived group showed more naive CD4+ T cells, fewer expanded clones and increased TCR diversity than the aged group, suggesting age selection. Donor CMV infection status was unknown, potentially confounding age-related changes in expanded clonotypes. There was a strong correlation between observed TCR beta diversity and the percentage of naive T cells measured by flow cytometry. Observed TCR beta diversity per million T cells fell roughly linearly with age, and a significant reduction was already apparent by age roughly 40.

The donors were a few dozen Caucasian individuals from Russia, aged roughly 6 to 100 years, who were systemically healthy. Ten milliliters of peripheral blood were drawn from each donor into EDTA-treated Vacutainer tubes. PBMCs were isolated by Ficoll-Paque density-gradient centrifugation, with at least 6.5 million obtained per sample. Trizol reagent was used to extract total RNA from the PBMCs, yielding at least 5.5 micrograms per sample. The percentages of naive CD45RAhigh/CD27high T cells were determined by flow cytometry on a PBMC aliquot from every donor. The sequence is built from TRBV18 and TRBJ1-1; too little of a D gene remains to name it. The sequence was collected from a man older than 75 in good health. Material: blood. The DNA sequence is given as TGTGCCAGCTCACCGGGCCGGATGACTGAAGCTTTCTTT. It encodes CASSPGRMTEAFF.